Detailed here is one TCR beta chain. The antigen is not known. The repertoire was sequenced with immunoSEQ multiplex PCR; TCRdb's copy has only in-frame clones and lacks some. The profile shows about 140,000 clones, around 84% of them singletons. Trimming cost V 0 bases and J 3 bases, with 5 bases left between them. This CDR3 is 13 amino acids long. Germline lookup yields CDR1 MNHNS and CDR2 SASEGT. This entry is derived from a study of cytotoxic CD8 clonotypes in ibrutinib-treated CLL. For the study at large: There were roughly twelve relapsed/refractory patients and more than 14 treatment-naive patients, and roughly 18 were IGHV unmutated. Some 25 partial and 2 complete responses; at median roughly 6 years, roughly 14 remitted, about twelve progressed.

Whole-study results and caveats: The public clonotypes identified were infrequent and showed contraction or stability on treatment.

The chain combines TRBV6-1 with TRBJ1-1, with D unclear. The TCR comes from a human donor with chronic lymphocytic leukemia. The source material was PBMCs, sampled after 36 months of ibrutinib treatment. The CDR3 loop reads CASSEAMDTEAFF. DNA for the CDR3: TGTGCCAGCAGTGAAGCGATGGACACTGAAGCTTTCTTT.